This T cell receptor beta chain was retrieved from a study of radiotherapy plus CTLA-4 blockade in lung cancer. About the research overall: Of all patients, approximately 19% responded objectively and 31% showed disease control.

This table comes from immunoSEQ multiplex PCR, and its TCRdb copy is limited to in-frame clones, with some not included. This sample has about 45,000 clones, with roughly 60% found just once. Of note for this clone: The antigen is undetermined.

Findings and limits, study-wide: In blood, TCR clones derived from the tumor expanded after radiotherapy plus ipilimumab. Early blood T cell clone dynamics reportedly forecast response best, with interferon-beta.

The sequencing used peripheral blood, collected from a patient treated with radiotherapy plus ipilimumab. The source of this sequence is a human donor with non-small cell lung cancer who had a partial response to radiotherapy plus ipilimumab.

The CDR3 nucleotides are TGTGCCAGCAGCCCCCGGATGGACAGGGACTACAATGAGCAGTTCTTC. It codes for CASSPRMDRDYNEQFF. This chain connects TRBV14 to TRBJ2-1, with 8 bases fitting TRBD1. Germline CDR1 SGHDN, CDR2 FVKESK. This CDR3 has 16 residues. The V gene end was trimmed by 4 bases and the J gene end by 3 bases; junction bases not matched to a gene: 8.